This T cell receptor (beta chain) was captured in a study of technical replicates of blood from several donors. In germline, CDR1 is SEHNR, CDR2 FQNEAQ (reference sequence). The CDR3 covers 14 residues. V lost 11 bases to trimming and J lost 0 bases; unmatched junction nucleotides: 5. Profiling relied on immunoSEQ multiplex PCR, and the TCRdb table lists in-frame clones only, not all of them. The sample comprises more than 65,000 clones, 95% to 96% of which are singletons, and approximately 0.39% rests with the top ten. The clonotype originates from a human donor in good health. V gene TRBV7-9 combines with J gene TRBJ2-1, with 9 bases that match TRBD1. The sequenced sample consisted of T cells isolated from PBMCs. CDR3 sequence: CAADRGSSYNEQFF. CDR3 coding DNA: TGTGCCGCCGACAGGGGGAGCTCCTACAATGAGCAGTTCTTC.